What follows are 21 T cell receptor beta chains derived from one specimen sequenced in a study of siplizumab effects on memory and regulatory T cells. TCRdb's table, derived via immunoSEQ multiplex PCR, lists solely in-frame clones and lacks some. The table has roughly 56,000 clones, just over 90% seen once. The specimen was CD8+ T cells sorted from blood. The origin of the receptors is a human donor in good health.

J is TRBJ1-1 and V is TRBV28, with D perhaps matching TRBD1 (5 bases). Trimming pared 3 bases from V and 5 bases from J, leaving 10 bases between. The V gene's germline CDR1 is MDHEN and CDR2 SYDVKM. CDR3 length: 13 residues. CDR3 loop: CASSFGRGTEAFF. In DNA, the CDR3 is TGTGCCAGCAGTTTCGGGCGGGGGACTGAAGCTTTCTTT.

This rearrangement joins TRBV6-5 to TRBJ2-7; D remains ambiguous. The V gene's germline CDR1 is MNHEY and CDR2 SVGAGI. The CDR3 extends over 14 amino acids. Trimming removed 0 bases at V and 2 bases at J, with 8 bases between. The CDR3 DNA reads TGTGCCAGCAGTTACTCCCATTTTCCCTACGAGCAGTACTTC. Translation gives CASSYSHFPYEQYF.

The rearrangement uses TRBV13 and TRBJ2-1; TRBD1 is a possible D gene (5 bases). The CDR3 is made up of 13 amino acids. V shed 5 bases and J shed 5 bases, with 10 bases lying between them. Germline CDR1 reads PRHDT; CDR2 reads FYEKMQ (reference sequence). CDR3 loop: CASSPQVNNEQFF. Written as DNA, the CDR3 is TGTGCCAGCAGCCCACAGGTAAACAATGAGCAGTTCTTC.

This clone was seen a handful of times. V gene TRBV7-8 combines with J gene TRBJ2-3; D gene uncertain. CDR1 and CDR2 (germline): SGHVS, FQNEAQ. There are 13 residues in the CDR3. The V gene lost 1 base and the J gene lost 2 bases, with 4 bases spanning the gap. The CDR3 is CASSLEYTDTQYF. The CDR3 nucleotides read TGTGCCAGCAGCTTAGAGTACACAGATACGCAGTATTTT.

V gene TRBV21-1 combines with J gene TRBJ2-1; TRBD1 is the table's D call and was not checked against the DNA. TRBV21-1 is reported as a pseudogene. This CDR3 has 14 residues. The CDR3 bases are TGTGCCAGCAGCTCTCCTGGACAGGGAAAAGGGCAGTTCTTC. Translating gives CASSSPGQGKGQFF.

The V call is TRBV13, the J call TRBJ1-1; 10 bases agree with TRBD1. Trimming cost V 5 bases and J 1 base; bases outside gene matches: 13. Germline V gives CDR1 PRHDT, CDR2 FYEKMQ (reference sequence). There are 18 residues in the CDR3. The CDR3, as DNA: TGTGCCAGCAGCCCCCGCAACCGGGACAGGGGCCCGAACACTGAAGCTTTCTTT. Translation gives CASSPRNRDRGPNTEAFF.

This clone was found once. This chain uses TRBV7-6 with TRBJ2-1; 10 nucleotides match TRBD2. CDR3 length: 15 residues. The J segment lost 3 bases and the V segment lost 5 bases, leaving 4 bases of the junction unmatched. The germline CDR1 and CDR2 sequences are SGHVS and FNYEAQ. CDR3 nucleotides: TGTGCCAGCAGCACTGGACTAGCGGACTACAATGAGCAGTTCTTC. This encodes CASSTGLADYNEQFF.

J is TRBJ1-1 and V is TRBV28, with D maybe TRBD1 (5 bases). There are 13 residues in the CDR3. Germline CDR1 reads MDHEN; CDR2 reads SYDVKM. V lost 3 bases to trimming and J lost 7 bases, with 12 bases between them. CDR3 coding DNA: TGTGCCAGCAGTTTGTCGGGGGGAGTTGAAGCTTTCTTT. Amino acid sequence: CASSLSGGVEAFF.

The gene calls are TRBV27 and TRBJ2-3; 9 bases align to TRBD1. This CDR3 is 17 amino acids long. Germline V gives CDR1 MNHEY, CDR2 SMNVEV (reference sequence). V lost 5 bases, J lost 3 bases, and 12 bases stayed unmatched. This CDR3 is CASSPDRGSFMTDTQYF. The CDR3 DNA sequence: TGTGCCAGCAGTCCCGACAGGGGGAGTTTTATGACAGATACGCAGTATTTT.

This chain connects TRBV6-6 to TRBJ2-1, with 13 bases aligning to TRBD2. After removal of 8 bases from V and 10 bases from J, the junction contained 8 bases not matched to a gene. Germline CDR1 and CDR2: MNHNY and SVGAGI (reference sequence). The length of the CDR3 is 14 residues. The CDR3 here is CASSRTSGRGEQFF. The CDR3 bases are TGTGCCAGCTCAAGGACTAGCGGGAGAGGAGAGCAGTTCTTC.

The chain couples TRBV21-1 to TRBJ1-2; the table assigns TRBD1, which was not confirmed against the DNA. TRBV21-1 represents a pseudogene. The CDR3 runs to 15 residues. The CDR3 nucleotides are TGTGCCAGCAGCAATCTTCTGACACCCGTCTATGGCTACACCTTC. Its translation is CASSNLLTPVYGYTF.

The gene calls are TRBV9 and TRBJ2-2, with unresolved D. This CDR3 spans 12 amino acids. Per the germline V gene, CDR1 is SGDLS and CDR2 is YYNGEE. Trimming took 3 bases from V and 3 from J, leaving 3 bases between them. The CDR3 here is CASSGHTGELFF. The CDR3 DNA reads as TGTGCCAGCAGCGGTCACACCGGGGAGCTGTTTTTT.

V is TRBV28 and J is TRBJ2-7; a possible D gene is TRBD2 (6 bases). Trimming cost V 5 bases and J 4 bases, with 12 bases left between them. Germline V gene sequence: CDR1 MDHEN, CDR2 SYDVKM. The CDR3 is made up of 13 amino acids. The CDR3 region has the DNA TGTGCCAGCAGTCTTACGGGGGAGTACGAGCAGTACTTC. Translating it yields CASSLTGEYEQYF. Drawing the rest from reference TRBV28 and TRBJ2-7, the complete variable domain is DVKVTQSSRYLVKRTGEKVFLECVQDMDHENMFWYRQDPGLGLRLIYFSYDVKMKEKGDIPEGYSVSREKKERFSLILESASTNQTSMYLCASSLTGEYEQYFGPGTRLTVT.

This clone was recorded a few times. The chain is built from TRBV5-5 and TRBJ2-7; no clear D. The germline gives CDR1 SGHKS, CDR2 YYEKEE (reference sequence). This CDR3 is built from 12 residues. V was shortened by 2 bases and J by 3 bases, with 6 bases between the two germline ends. The CDR3 sequence: CASSLVFYEQYF. The CDR3 DNA is TGTGCCAGCAGCTTAGTGTTCTACGAGCAGTACTTC.

This clone showed up just a few times. The chain combines TRBV7-8 with TRBJ2-7, with unresolved D. The CDR3 covers 13 residues. Germline V gene lookup returns CDR1 SGHVS and CDR2 FQNEAQ. V was shortened by 3 bases and J by 2 bases, with 8 bases between the two germline ends. The CDR3 region is CASSLQSTYEQYF. In nucleotides, the CDR3 is TGTGCCAGCAGCTTGCAGAGTACCTACGAGCAGTACTTC.

This clone was counted between two and nine times. The CDR3 sequence: CASSVGTDTQYF. The CDR3, as DNA: TGTGCCAGCAGCGTGGGCACAGATACGCAGTATTTT. V and J are TRBV7-2 and TRBJ2-3; no firm D call. From germline, CDR1 is SGHTA and CDR2 FQGNSA. The CDR3 covers 12 residues. Trimming removed 5 bases at V and 1 base at J, with 4 bases between.

V gene TRBV28 combines with J gene TRBJ1-2; 9 nucleotides agree with TRBD1. After removal of 5 bases from V and 4 bases from J, the junction contained 8 bases not matched to a gene. Germline V lookup: CDR1 MDHEN, CDR2 SYDVKM. This CDR3 spans 15 amino acids. The CDR3 region has the DNA TGTGCCAGCAGTCCCCCGGGACAGGGCATCTATGGCTACACCTTC. The encoded protein is CASSPPGQGIYGYTF.

This chain joins TRBV27 and TRBJ1-6, with TRBD1 as a possible D gene (6 bases). Between the trimmed V and J ends, which lost 5 bases and 7 bases, there was a span of 18 bases. CDR3 length equals 16 residues. Germline V gene data show CDR1 as MNHEY and CDR2 as SMNVEV (reference sequence). The CDR3 sequence: CASSLNPRGGNSPLHF. The CDR3 DNA is TGTGCCAGCAGTCTCAACCCCCGGGGGGGCAATTCACCCCTCCACTTT.

The chain uses TRBV11-2 and TRBJ2-1; D is possibly TRBD2 (6 bases). The V end was cut by 1 base, the J end by 0 bases, with 19 bases between. CDR1 and CDR2 from the germline V gene are SGHAT and FQNNGV. The CDR3 consists of 19 residues. For the CDR3, the DNA is TGTGCCAGCAGCTTAGGGAGAAAAATAGCGGCAAGCTCCTACAATGAGCAGTTCTTC. This encodes CASSLGRKIAASSYNEQFF. The full variable domain, its missing parts supplied by reference TRBV11-2 and TRBJ2-1, is EAGVAQSPRYKIIEKRQSVAFWCNPISGHATLYWYQQILGQGPKLLIQFQNNGVVDDSQLPKDRFSAERLKGVDSTLKIQPAKLEDSAVYLCASSLGRKIAASSYNEQFFGPGTRLTVL.

The V call is TRBV30, the J call TRBJ2-1, with D possibly matching TRBD2 (6 bases). V was trimmed by 2 bases and J by 10 bases, leaving 15 bases between them. The CDR3 length is 13 residues. Germline CDR1 reads GTSNPN; CDR2 reads SVGIG (reference sequence). Here the CDR3 DNA reads TGTGCCTGGAGTAGGGACTCCCGAGGAGAGCAGTTCTTC. It specifies CAWSRDSRGEQFF.

This sequence joins TRBV6-6 and TRBJ1-1, with 10 bases fitting TRBD1. The V gene's germline CDR1 is MNHNY and CDR2 SVGAGI (reference sequence). The junction had 6 bases not matched to a gene; V was cut back by 2 bases and J by 3 bases. This CDR3 has 16 amino acids. CDR3 region: CASSYRQGARDTEAFF. The DNA for the CDR3 is TGTGCCAGCAGTTACAGACAGGGGGCGAGGGACACTGAAGCTTTCTTT.